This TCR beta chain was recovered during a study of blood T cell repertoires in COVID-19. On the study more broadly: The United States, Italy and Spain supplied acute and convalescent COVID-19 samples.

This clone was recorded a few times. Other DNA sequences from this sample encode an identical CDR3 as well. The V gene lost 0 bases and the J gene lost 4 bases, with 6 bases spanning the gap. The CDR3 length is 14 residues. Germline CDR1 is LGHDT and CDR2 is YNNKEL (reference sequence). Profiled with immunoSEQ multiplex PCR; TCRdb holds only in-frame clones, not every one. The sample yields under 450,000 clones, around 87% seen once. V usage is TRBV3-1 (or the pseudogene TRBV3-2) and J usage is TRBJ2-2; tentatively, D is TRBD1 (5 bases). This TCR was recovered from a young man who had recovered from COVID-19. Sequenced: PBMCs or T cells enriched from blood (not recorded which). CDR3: CASSQDRGTGELFF. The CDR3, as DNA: TGTGCCAGCAGCCAAGATAGGGGCACCGGGGAGCTGTTTTTT.